The T cell receptor beta chain described here comes from a study of blood T cell repertoires in COVID-19. Study as a whole: Sources were T cells, B-cell-depleted T cells, or PBMCs; the material itself was cDNA or gDNA.

TCRdb keeps only in-frame clones here, not all; method: immunoSEQ multiplex PCR. The sample carries approximately 76,000 clones, about 83% recorded once. Sequencing was performed on peripheral blood. The sequence derives from a man under 40 with acute or convalescent COVID-19.

The DNA of the CDR3 is TGTGCCAGCAGTGACCAGGGGTGGATCTCTGGCTACACCTTC. Residues: CASSDQGWISGYTF. The chain employs TRBV9 and TRBJ1-2; possible D gene TRBD1, 6 bases. The V end was cut by 5 bases, the J end by 7 bases, with 18 bases between. The CDR3 length is 14 residues. Germline-derived CDR1 and CDR2 are SGDLS and YYNGEE.